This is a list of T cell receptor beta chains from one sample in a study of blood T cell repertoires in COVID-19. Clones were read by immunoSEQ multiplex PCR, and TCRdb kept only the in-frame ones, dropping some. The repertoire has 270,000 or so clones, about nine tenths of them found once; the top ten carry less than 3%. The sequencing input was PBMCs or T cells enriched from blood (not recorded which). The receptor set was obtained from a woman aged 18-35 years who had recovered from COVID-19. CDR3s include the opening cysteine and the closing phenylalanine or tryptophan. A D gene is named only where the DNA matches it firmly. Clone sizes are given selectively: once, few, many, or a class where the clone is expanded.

cdr3_aa: CASSQDYQPWGEGVWPQHF; cdr3_nt: TGCGCCAGCAGCCAAGATTATCAGCCTTGGGGGGAGGGGGTTTGGCCCCAGCATTTT; j_call: TRBJ1-5; d_call: -; v_call: TRBV4-3; clone_size: -
cdr3_aa: CASSSPGQGLAKKYEQYF; cdr3_nt: TGTGCCAGCAGCTCACCGGGACAGGGACTCGCAAAGAAATACGAGCAGTACTTC; j_call: TRBJ2-7; d_call: TRBD1; v_call: TRBV11-2; clone_size: -
cdr3_aa: CASTPPGTGDTGELFF; cdr3_nt: TGTGCCAGCACCCCGCCGGGGACAGGGGACACCGGGGAGCTGTTTTTT; j_call: TRBJ2-2; d_call: TRBD1; v_call: TRBV28; clone_size: -
cdr3_aa: CSASPGQPFYSNQPQHF; cdr3_nt: TGCAGTGCTAGTCCGGGACAGCCTTTTTATAGCAATCAGCCCCAGCATTTT; j_call: TRBJ1-5; d_call: TRBD1; v_call: TRBV20-1; clone_size: few
cdr3_aa: CASRGGHPYEQYF; cdr3_nt: TGTGCCAGTAGAGGGGGCCACCCCTACGAGCAGTACTTC; j_call: TRBJ2-7; d_call: TRBD1; v_call: TRBV19; clone_size: few
cdr3_aa: CASSSRTGGNSPLHF; cdr3_nt: TGTGCCAGCAGCAGTAGGACAGGGGGCAATTCACCCCTCCACTTT; j_call: TRBJ1-6; d_call: -; v_call: TRBV21-1; clone_size: once
cdr3_aa: CASSIVGRGEQPQHF; cdr3_nt: TGTGCCAGTAGTATAGTCGGCAGGGGAGAACAGCCCCAGCATTTT; j_call: TRBJ1-5; d_call: -; v_call: TRBV19; clone_size: -
cdr3_aa: CASSYSRMEEQFF; cdr3_nt: TGTGCCAGCAGTTACTCGAGAATGGAGGAGCAGTTCTTC; j_call: TRBJ2-1; d_call: -; v_call: TRBV6-5; clone_size: -
cdr3_aa: CASSLGSGLAFANTGELFF; cdr3_nt: TGTGCCAGCAGTTTGGGTAGCGGGTTGGCGTTCGCGAACACCGGGGAGCTGTTTTTT; j_call: TRBJ2-2; d_call: TRBD2; v_call: TRBV28; clone_size: -
cdr3_aa: CASSRTGATNEKLFF; cdr3_nt: TGTGCCAGCAGCCGGACAGGGGCAACTAATGAAAAACTGTTTTTT; j_call: TRBJ1-4; d_call: TRBD1; v_call: TRBV2; clone_size: -
cdr3_aa: CASGQGALSFEAFF; cdr3_nt: TGTGCCAGTGGACAGGGGGCTCTTTCCTTTGAAGCTTTCTTT; j_call: TRBJ1-1; d_call: TRBD1; v_call: TRBV7-9; clone_size: -
cdr3_aa: CASSPLGEAGELFF; cdr3_nt: TGTGCCAGCTCACCACTTGGTGAGGCCGGGGAGCTGTTTTTT; j_call: TRBJ2-2; d_call: -; v_call: TRBV18; clone_size: -
cdr3_aa: CASSKGHANEKLFF; cdr3_nt: TGTGCCAGCAGCAAGGGACACGCAAATGAAAAACTGTTTTTT; j_call: TRBJ1-4; d_call: -; v_call: TRBV7-9; clone_size: -
cdr3_aa: CASLGTGGVVSGNTIYF; cdr3_nt: TGTGCCAGCTTAGGGACAGGGGGCGTTGTATCCGGAAACACCATATATTTT; j_call: TRBJ1-3; d_call: TRBD1; v_call: TRBV2; clone_size: once
cdr3_aa: CASSLSFGTAYSTNEKLFF; cdr3_nt: TGTGCCAGCAGTTTATCTTTCGGGACAGCATATTCAACTAATGAAAAACTGTTTTTT; j_call: TRBJ1-4; d_call: TRBD1; v_call: TRBV27; clone_size: few
cdr3_aa: CASSLGWDTGNTIYF; cdr3_nt: TGTGCCAGCAGCTTGGGCTGGGACACTGGAAACACCATATATTTT; j_call: TRBJ1-3; d_call: -; v_call: TRBV5-4; clone_size: few
cdr3_aa: CASSHLAGVTDTQYF; cdr3_nt: TGCGCCAGCAGCCATCTAGCGGGGGTCACAGATACGCAGTATTTT; j_call: TRBJ2-3; d_call: TRBD2; v_call: TRBV4-3; clone_size: -
cdr3_aa: CASSPGQGADTQYF; cdr3_nt: TGTGCCAGCAGCCCGGGACAGGGGGCAGATACGCAGTATTTT; j_call: TRBJ2-3; d_call: TRBD1; v_call: TRBV7-7; clone_size: -
cdr3_aa: CASSSDNRGHEKLFF; cdr3_nt: TGCGCCAGCAGCTCGGACAACAGGGGGCATGAAAAACTGTTTTTT; j_call: TRBJ1-4; d_call: TRBD1; v_call: TRBV5-1; clone_size: once
cdr3_aa: CASSSTGWYTEAFF; cdr3_nt: TGTGCCAGCAGTTCCACAGGGTGGTACACTGAAGCTTTCTTT; j_call: TRBJ1-1; d_call: -; v_call: TRBV27; clone_size: -
cdr3_aa: CASSKGGEKGCYGYTF; cdr3_nt: TGTGCCAGCAGCAAAGGCGGGGAGAAAGGGTGCTATGGCTACACCTTC; j_call: TRBJ1-2; d_call: -; v_call: TRBV21-1; clone_size: -
cdr3_aa: CASEPGGLYEQYF; cdr3_nt: TGTGCCAGCGAGCCAGGGGGCTTGTACGAGCAGTACTTC; j_call: TRBJ2-7; d_call: TRBD1; v_call: TRBV6-5; clone_size: -
cdr3_aa: CASSSTSGAFQETQYF; cdr3_nt: TGTGCCAGCAGCTCGACTAGCGGGGCCTTCCAAGAGACCCAGTACTTC; j_call: TRBJ2-5; d_call: TRBD2; v_call: TRBV5-8; clone_size: once
cdr3_aa: CASSQGSGGFQETQYF; cdr3_nt: TGCGCCAGCAGCCAAGGTAGCGGGGGGTTTCAAGAGACCCAGTACTTC; j_call: TRBJ2-5; d_call: TRBD2; v_call: TRBV4-1; clone_size: -
cdr3_aa: CASSSQETQYF; cdr3_nt: TGTGCCAGCAGTTCACAAGAGACCCAGTACTTC; j_call: TRBJ2-5; d_call: -; v_call: TRBV27; clone_size: -